This entry describes one TCR beta chain. This clone was picked up a small number of times. Its antigen remains unidentified. There are no base qualities to consult, and no much larger clone falls within one base. The data were taken from a study of blood T cell repertoires in COVID-19 (dated by TCRdb to the early 2020s). With regard to the full study: Samples covering the acute and convalescent phases of COVID-19 were provided by collaborators in the United States, Italy and Spain. Subjects who had been exposed to COVID-19, were actively infected with it, or had recovered from it provided the deeply sampled blood TCRbeta repertoires that made up the dataset. HLA class I and class II types, where available, came from metadata supplied by the sample provider rather than from assay-based typing. The samples were drawn from two sources: the first 160 participants of the ongoing ImmuneRACE study, and 1,254 subjects contributed by 6 global collaborators. The material from the prospective study consisted of cDNA or gDNA derived from T cells, B-cell-depleted T cells, or PBMCs. Sample metadata almost always included a de-identified subject ID, COVID-19 status, age in years and sex. The repertoires were released in a freely available public database meant as a resource for research on the immune response to SARS-CoV-2. On the study overall, not on this receptor specifically: The quantity of clinical and demographic metadata differed by source and by participant and was supplied without curation.

Collaborating institutions collected whole blood in K2EDTA tubes following their own protocols. For TCRbeta analysis, collaborators shipped samples in one of three forms: frozen whole blood, isolated PBMCs, or DNA extracted from either of those sample types. Here V drops 3 bases and J drops 7 bases, and the junction holds 4 bases not matched to any gene. CDR1 SNHLY and CDR2 FYNNEI were looked up in the germline V gene. From cysteine to phenylalanine, the CDR3 is 13 amino acids long. Only the CDR3 DNA stays, 39 bases, in frame from base 1. The immunoSEQ Assay, a bias-controlled multiplex PCR, was used to amplify TCRbeta CDR3 regions from genomic DNA. As for how the authors treated the data: The number of nucleated cells in each sample was estimated from the amplification of reference gene primers within the assay. Sequence reads were collapsed and filtered to measure the absolute abundance of every unique TCRbeta CDR3 rearrangement. Productive Simpson clonality was computed per sample as the square root of Simpson's diversity index over productive rearrangements. The immuneACCESS repertoire file appears here via TCRdb, limited to in-frame rearrangements. These files lack a portion of the clones; in checked studies, under half of the deficit traces to unresolved V genes, and the cause of the others is not known. For V, J and clone size, that table is used; D and trimming come from the DNA. This sample holds about 30,000 clones; roughly 88% were observed only once. Under 30% of the sample is held by the ten biggest clonotypes.

The sequenced material came from peripheral blood. The receptor was derived from a human donor in a cohort sampled during active COVID-19. The chain is made from TRBV2 and TRBJ2-7; 9 bases in between match TRBD2. The sequenced DNA: TGTGCCAGCAGTGATGCGGGGGGGTGGGAGCAGTACTTC. The translation is CASSDAGGWEQYF.